These 28 T cell receptor beta chains share one sample of origin, sequenced in a study of blood T cell repertoires in COVID-19. Profiled with immunoSEQ multiplex PCR; TCRdb holds only in-frame clones, not every one. Among about 430,000 clones listed, approximately 90% were seen once. Sequencing used PBMCs or T cells enriched from blood (not recorded which). The receptors originated from a woman in her 30s with acute COVID-19.

The chain recombines TRBV7-2 with TRBJ2-3, with 9 bases lining up with TRBD2. V lost 5 bases to trimming and J lost 6 bases; unmatched junction nucleotides: 3. The V gene's germline CDR1 is SGHTA and CDR2 FQGNSA. This CDR3 has 13 amino acids. The CDR3: CASSRSGGDTQYF. The DNA for the CDR3 is TGTGCCAGCAGCCGAAGCGGGGGGGATACGCAGTATTTT.

The chain is built from TRBV6-6 and TRBJ1-1, with D uncertain. Germline V lookup: CDR1 MNHNY, CDR2 SVGAGI (reference sequence). CDR3 length: 13 amino acids. Trimming left V 8 bases short and J 1 base short, with 11 bases between. CDR3 nucleotides: TGTGCCAGCGCAAGACTTGGGAACACTGAAGCTTTCTTT. Protein: CASARLGNTEAFF.

The rearrangement links TRBV27 to TRBJ2-2, with TRBD2 identical over 8 bases. Germline loops: CDR1 MNHEY, CDR2 SMNVEV (reference sequence). The CDR3 length is 15 residues. J was trimmed by 3 bases and V by 2 bases; bases with no gene match: 2. The CDR3 loop reads CASSLGRGDTGELFF. In DNA, the CDR3 is TGTGCCAGCAGTTTAGGGCGGGGGGACACCGGGGAGCTGTTTTTT.

J is TRBJ1-6 and V is TRBV5-8; 7 positions match TRBD1. This CDR3 has 14 amino acids. The V gene's germline CDR1 is SGHTS and CDR2 YDEGEE. V trimming: 7 bases; J trimming: 9 bases; junction bases outside the gene matches: 10. The CDR3 sequence: CASRDRGDSSPLHF. The CDR3 bases are TGTGCCAGCCGGGACAGAGGCGATAGTTCACCCCTCCACTTT.

This chain links TRBV6-1 with TRBJ1-1; 8 nucleotides agree with TRBD1. The germline gives CDR1 MNHNS, CDR2 SASEGT. After removal of 2 bases from V and 5 bases from J, the junction contained 1 base not matched to a gene. This CDR3 spans 13 amino acids. The DNA of the CDR3 is TGTGCCAGCAGTGAAAACAGGGGGACTGAAGCTTTCTTT. Translating it yields CASSENRGTEAFF.

This clone has just one count. The V and J genes are TRBV27 and TRBJ1-2; tentative D call: TRBD1 (5 bases). This CDR3 is built from 16 residues. V was trimmed by 6 bases and J by 8 bases, leaving 25 bases between them. The germline gives CDR1 MNHEY, CDR2 SMNVEV (reference sequence). CDR3 protein: CASSPGPGRPAGGYTF. The CDR3 DNA follows: TGTGCCAGCAGCCCAGGGCCCGGCAGGCCAGCGGGGGGCTACACCTTC.

The chain uses TRBV5-6 and TRBJ2-3, with 13 bases fitting TRBD2. There are 17 residues in the CDR3. Germline loops: CDR1 SGHDT, CDR2 YYEEEE. The V gene end was trimmed by 0 bases and the J gene end by 5 bases; junction bases not matched to a gene: 6. The CDR3 DNA sequence: TGTGCCAGCAGCTTGGTAACTAGCGGGGGGGCCGGAGATACGCAGTATTTT. This translates into CASSLVTSGGAGDTQYF. The full variable domain, in which reference TRBV5-6 and TRBJ2-3 provide the parts outside the CDR3, is DAGVTQSPTHLIKTRGQQVTLRCSPKSGHDTVSWYQQALGQGPQFIFQYYEEEERQRGNFPDRFSGHQFPNYSSELNVNALLLGDSALYLCASSLVTSGGAGDTQYFGPGTRLTVL.

This chain uses TRBV28 with TRBJ1-6, with 9 bases aligning to TRBD1. Germline assignment: CDR1 MDHEN and CDR2 SYDVKM. The CDR3 contains 15 residues. Trimming cost V 6 bases and J 9 bases; bases outside gene matches: 9. CDR3 in amino acids: CASRGRDRAVSPLHF. CDR3 DNA: TGTGCCAGCAGGGGACGGGACAGGGCAGTTTCACCCCTCCACTTT. Based on the CDR3 plus reference TRBV28 and TRBJ1-6, the full variable domain is DVKVTQSSRYLVKRTGEKVFLECVQDMDHENMFWYRQDPGLGLRLIYFSYDVKMKEKGDIPEGYSVSREKKERFSLILESASTNQTSMYLCASRGRDRAVSPLHFGNGTRLTVT.

J is TRBJ1-6 and V is TRBV5-1, with unresolved D. CDR1 is SGHRS, CDR2 YFSETQ, per germline. The CDR3 is 14 residues long. V lost 0 bases to trimming and J lost 8 bases, with 9 bases between them. This CDR3 reads CASSLGSEDSPLHF. The CDR3 bases are TGCGCCAGCAGCTTGGGGTCGGAGGATTCACCCCTCCACTTT.

This clone was picked up a small number of times. The V and J genes are TRBV7-9 and TRBJ1-1; D is perhaps TRBD1 (5 bases). CDR1 is SEHNR and CDR2 is FQNEAQ in the germline V gene (reference sequence). The CDR3 loop spans 12 amino acids. The ends were cut back, 8 bases at V and 2 bases at J, with 9 bases in the middle. CDR3 region: CASWGGNTEAFF. The CDR3 nucleotides are TGTGCCAGCTGGGGGGGAAACACTGAAGCTTTCTTT.

The chain combines TRBV5-8 with TRBJ1-5, with D hard to call. Trimming removed 2 bases at V and 3 bases at J, with 3 bases between. The CDR3 runs to 12 residues. CDR1 is SGHTS, CDR2 YDEGEE, per germline. The CDR3 spells CASSFLNQPQHF. Here the CDR3 DNA reads TGTGCCAGCAGCTTTCTCAATCAGCCCCAGCATTTT.

V is TRBV2 and J is TRBJ1-6, with 11 bases identical to TRBD1. Germline CDR1 SNHLY, CDR2 FYNNEI. J lost 2 bases, V lost 8 bases, and 5 bases had no gene match. CDR3 length equals 16 residues. CDR3 protein: CASRGTGGTYNSPLHF. CDR3 DNA sequence: TGTGCCAGCCGCGGGACAGGGGGAACCTATAATTCACCCCTCCACTTT.

The gene calls are TRBV10-1 and TRBJ1-3; D perhaps matches TRBD1 (6 bases). Germline lookup yields CDR1 WNHNN and CDR2 SYGVQD (reference sequence). The CDR3 covers 15 residues. Deletions cut 3 bases from V and 2 bases from J, with 11 bases between. The CDR3 protein is CASSDPQGPGNTIYF. The CDR3 region has the DNA TGCGCCAGCAGTGACCCACAGGGTCCTGGAAACACCATATATTTT.

A single count supports this clone. One end of the junction does not line up with germline, which may come from a read error. The genes are TRBV5-1 and TRBJ1-2; 10 bases fit TRBD1. Per the germline V gene, CDR1 is SGHRS and CDR2 is YFSETQ. CDR3 length equals 12 residues. The DNA for the CDR3 is TGCGCCAGCAGCGCACAAGGGACAGGGGAGGCCTTC. Residues: CASSAQGTGEAF.

In regard to this clone: The same CDR3 arises from other DNA sequences in this sample as well. This chain uses TRBV7-9 with TRBJ1-2; D gene ambiguous. The CDR3 runs 13 residues. Trimming pared 1 base from V and 0 bases from J, leaving 3 bases between. Germline CDR1 and CDR2: SEHNR and FQNEAQ (reference sequence). The CDR3: CASSLGPNYGYTF. The DNA of the CDR3 is TGTGCCAGCAGCTTAGGGCCTAACTATGGCTACACCTTC.

J is TRBJ2-7 and V is TRBV7-9; 7 bases are shared with TRBD2. CDR3 size: 15 residues. J was trimmed by 4 bases and V by 1 base; bases with no gene match: 7. CDR1 and CDR2 from the germline V gene are SEHNR and FQNEAQ (reference sequence). CDR3 loop: CASSLGREGQYEQYF. Written as DNA, the CDR3 is TGTGCCAGCAGCTTAGGCAGGGAGGGGCAGTACGAGCAGTACTTC.

J is TRBJ2-6 and V is TRBV19; D is perhaps TRBD1 (5 bases). CDR3 length: 17 residues. Trimming took 3 bases from V and 0 from J, leaving 12 bases between them. CDR1 LNHDA and CDR2 SQIVND come from the germline V gene (reference sequence). In DNA form, the CDR3 reads TGTGCCAGTAGTATTAATCAGGGCCACTCTGGGGCCAACGTCCTGACTTTC. Translating it yields CASSINQGHSGANVLTF. The full variable domain, its missing parts supplied by reference TRBV19 and TRBJ2-6, is DGGITQSPKYLFRKEGQNVTLSCEQNLNHDAMYWYRQDPGQGLRLIYYSQIVNDFQKGDIAEGYSVSREKKESFPLTVTSAQKNPTAFYLCASSINQGHSGANVLTFGAGSRLTVL.

V usage is TRBV24-1 and J usage is TRBJ2-2; the match to TRBD2 covers 11 bases. CDR3 length: 18 amino acids. CDR1 is KGHDR, CDR2 SFDVKD, per germline. V lost 7 bases, J lost 0 bases, and 9 bases stayed unmatched. CDR3 in amino acids: CATSDRLAGGPNTGELFF. The CDR3 bases are TGTGCCACCAGCGACCGCCTAGCGGGGGGTCCGAACACCGGGGAGCTGTTTTTT.

V usage is TRBV29-1 and J usage is TRBJ2-5, with D perhaps TRBD1 (5 bases). With 3 bases removed from V and 0 bases from J, the gap between germline ends came to 5 bases. Germline lookup yields CDR1 SQVTM and CDR2 ANQGSEA. There are 12 residues in the CDR3. The CDR3 nucleotides read TGCAGCGTTGACAGGGACCAAGAGACCCAGTACTTC. It encodes CSVDRDQETQYF.

This clone was counted once. The J gene is TRBJ2-7, the V gene TRBV7-6; TRBD2 matches 7 bases. The CDR3 length is 15 residues. Per germline, CDR1 SGHVS and CDR2 FNYEAQ. The trim removed 0 bases at V and 0 bases at J, leaving 2 bases unmatched. The DNA for the CDR3 is TGTGCCAGCAGCTTAGCGGGGGGGAGCTCCTACGAGCAGTACTTC. Translated, it gives CASSLAGGSSYEQYF.

V usage is TRBV7-2 and J usage is TRBJ1-5; TRBD1 aligns across 8 bases. The CDR3 spans 15 residues. J lost 7 bases, V lost 0 bases, and 5 bases had no gene match. CDR1 and CDR2 (germline): SGHTA, FQGNSA. DNA of the CDR3: TGTGCCAGCAGCTTAGCGGCCAGGGGGCCCCAGCCCCAGCATTTT. Protein product: CASSLAARGPQPQHF.

The chain combines TRBV24-1 with TRBJ1-5; no clear D. The V gene's germline CDR1 is KGHDR and CDR2 SFDVKD. Trimming stripped 0 bases from V and 5 bases from J, with 7 bases between. The CDR3 covers 14 residues. The CDR3 DNA follows: TGTGCCACCAGTGATTTGGGCAGTTATCAGCCCCAGCATTTT. The encoded protein is CATSDLGSYQPQHF.

V and J are TRBV9 and TRBJ1-3; a weak D match, TRBD1 (5 bases). V shed 3 bases and J shed 0 bases, with 13 bases lying between them. The CDR3 is 16 amino acids. CDR1 SGDLS and CDR2 YYNGEE come from the germline V gene. This CDR3 is CASSERQLNSGNTIYF. Here the CDR3 DNA reads TGTGCCAGCAGCGAACGACAGCTAAACTCTGGAAACACCATATATTTT. Full variable domain (missing parts from reference TRBV9 and TRBJ1-3): DSGVTQTPKHLITATGQRVTLRCSPRSGDLSVYWYQQSLDQGLQFLIQYYNGEERAKGNILERFSAQQFPDLHSELNLSSLELGDSALYFCASSERQLNSGNTIYFGEGSWLTVV.

The gene calls are TRBV3-1 (or the pseudogene TRBV3-2) and TRBJ2-3; the D is unclear. The CDR3 runs 14 residues. Germline V gene lookup returns CDR1 LGHDT and CDR2 YNNKEL (reference sequence). V was trimmed by 4 bases and J by 10 bases, leaving 18 bases between them. The CDR3 coding sequence is TGTGCCAGCAGCCCAAGGAGTACCGGAAGCCCGCAGTATTTT. As protein: CASSPRSTGSPQYF.

V gene TRBV6-2 or TRBV6-3 combines with J gene TRBJ1-6; D ambiguous. V was clipped by 6 bases and J by 14 bases, with 14 bases between them. CDR3 length equals 12 residues. Per germline, CDR1 MNHEY and CDR2 SVGEGT. CDR3 sequence: CASSRGLGALHF. CDR3 DNA sequence: TGTGCCAGCAGCAGAGGGCTGGGAGCCCTCCACTTT.

The rearrangement uses TRBV2 and TRBJ1-2; 7 bases line up with TRBD1. CDR3 length: 15 residues. Per germline, CDR1 SNHLY and CDR2 FYNNEI. V lost 5 bases, J lost 0 bases, and 6 bases stayed unmatched. In DNA, the CDR3 is TGTGCCAGCAGTTTACGACAGGGAGCTAACTATGGCTACACCTTC. This sequence encodes CASSLRQGANYGYTF.

This clone was detected a few times. This rearrangement joins TRBV29-1 to TRBJ1-1; 7 bases fit TRBD1. Germline V gene sequence: CDR1 SQVTM, CDR2 ANQGSEA. V lost 4 bases to trimming and J lost 0 bases; unmatched junction nucleotides: 8. This CDR3 comprises 15 residues. The DNA of the CDR3 is TGCAGCGTTGGTCGAAGAGGGGGCATGAACACTGAAGCTTTCTTT. Its translation: CSVGRRGGMNTEAFF. The full variable domain, in which reference TRBV29-1 and TRBJ1-1 provide the parts outside the CDR3, is SAVISQKPSRDICQRGTSLTIQCQVDSQVTMMFWYRQQPGQSLTLIATANQGSEATYESGFVIDKFPISRPNLTFSTLTVSNMSPEDSSIYLCSVGRRGGMNTEAFFGQGTRLTVV.

The chain employs TRBV19 and TRBJ2-1, with D hard to call. The CDR3 runs 12 residues. The V end lost 5 bases, the J end lost 9 bases, and 11 bases lay between the germline ends. Per the germline V gene, CDR1 is LNHDA and CDR2 is SQIVND (reference sequence). This chain's CDR3 is CASSHSPVEQFF. CDR3 sequence (DNA): TGTGCCAGTAGTCACAGTCCAGTTGAGCAGTTCTTC. Combining the CDR3 with reference TRBV19 and TRBJ2-1 gives the whole variable domain DGGITQSPKYLFRKEGQNVTLSCEQNLNHDAMYWYRQDPGQGLRLIYYSQIVNDFQKGDIAEGYSVSREKKESFPLTVTSAQKNPTAFYLCASSHSPVEQFFGPGTRLTVL.